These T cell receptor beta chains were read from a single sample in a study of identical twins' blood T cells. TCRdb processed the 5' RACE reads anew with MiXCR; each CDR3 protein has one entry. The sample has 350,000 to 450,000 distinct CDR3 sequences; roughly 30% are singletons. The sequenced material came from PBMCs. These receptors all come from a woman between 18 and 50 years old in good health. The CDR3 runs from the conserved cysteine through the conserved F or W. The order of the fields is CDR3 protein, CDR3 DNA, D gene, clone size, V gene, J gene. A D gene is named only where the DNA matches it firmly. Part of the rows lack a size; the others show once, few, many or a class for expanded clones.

CDR3 protein: CASSDSSYEQYF; CDR3 DNA: TGTGCCAGCAGCGACAGTTCCTACGAGCAGTACTTC; D gene: .; clone size: many; V gene: TRBV6-2/TRBV6-3; J gene: TRBJ2-7
CDR3 protein: CASSAQGRAEAFF; CDR3 DNA: TGTGCCAGCTCAGCACAGGGGAGGGCTGAAGCTTTCTTT; D gene: TRBD1; clone size: many; V gene: TRBV18; J gene: TRBJ1-1
CDR3 protein: CASSYEQGFGYTF; CDR3 DNA: TGTGCCAGCAGTTACGAACAGGGTTTTGGCTACACCTTC; D gene: .; clone size: few; V gene: TRBV6-2/TRBV6-3; J gene: TRBJ1-2
CDR3 protein: CASSLAEGSVAFF; CDR3 DNA: TGTGCCAGCAGCTTAGCGGAGGGTAGCGTCGCTTTCTTT; D gene: .; clone size: .; V gene: TRBV7-2; J gene: TRBJ1-1
CDR3 protein: CASSQGGVDGEQFF; CDR3 DNA: TGTGCCAGCAGCCAAGGAGGGGTAGATGGCGAGCAGTTCTTC; D gene: .; clone size: many; V gene: TRBV3-1; J gene: TRBJ2-1
CDR3 protein: CASARTSGGLYNEQFF; CDR3 DNA: TGTGCCAGCGCCAGGACCTCCGGGGGGCTATACAATGAGCAGTTCTTC; D gene: .; clone size: few; V gene: TRBV6-4; J gene: TRBJ2-1
CDR3 protein: CASGQGEHEQFF; CDR3 DNA: TGTGCCAGTGGACAGGGGGAGCATGAGCAGTTCTTC; D gene: TRBD1; clone size: many; V gene: TRBV6-4; J gene: TRBJ2-1
CDR3 protein: CSVSTTVSNQPQHF; CDR3 DNA: TGCAGCGTTAGCACGACAGTTAGCAATCAGCCCCAGCATTTT; D gene: .; clone size: many; V gene: TRBV29-1; J gene: TRBJ1-5
CDR3 protein: CASSQNQGVPSEKLFF; CDR3 DNA: TGCGCCAGCAGCCAAAACCAGGGGGTACCCTCCGAAAAACTGTTTTTT; D gene: TRBD1; clone size: .; V gene: TRBV4-3; J gene: TRBJ1-4
CDR3 protein: CASSTRDGFPNQPQHF; CDR3 DNA: TGTGCCAGTAGTACCCGGGACGGCTTCCCCAATCAGCCCCAGCATTTT; D gene: .; clone size: few; V gene: TRBV19; J gene: TRBJ1-5
CDR3 protein: CSARSGGKDTQYF; CDR3 DNA: TGCAGTGCTAGGTCCGGGGGAAAAGATACGCAGTATTTT; D gene: .; clone size: few; V gene: TRBV20-1; J gene: TRBJ2-3
CDR3 protein: CSKSWGSGTDTQYF; CDR3 DNA: TGCAGCAAGTCTTGGGGTTCGGGCACAGATACGCAGTATTTT; D gene: .; clone size: few; V gene: TRBV29-1; J gene: TRBJ2-3
CDR3 protein: CASSVGTSGVQETQYF; CDR3 DNA: TGTGCCAGCAGCGTCGGGACTAGCGGGGTACAAGAGACCCAGTACTTC; D gene: TRBD2; clone size: few; V gene: TRBV9; J gene: TRBJ2-5
CDR3 protein: CSAGPGSNLNTEAFF; CDR3 DNA: TGCAGTGCTGGGCCCGGGTCTAACTTGAACACTGAAGCTTTCTTT; D gene: .; clone size: few; V gene: TRBV20-1; J gene: TRBJ1-1
CDR3 protein: CASSLLTGVLGSEQYF; CDR3 DNA: TGCGCCAGCAGCTTGCTTACAGGCGTTTTGGGGTCCGAGCAGTACTTC; D gene: .; clone size: few; V gene: TRBV5-1; J gene: TRBJ2-7
CDR3 protein: CASSFSGTITDTQYF; CDR3 DNA: TGCGCCAGCAGCTTTAGCGGGACTATCACAGATACGCAGTATTTT; D gene: TRBD2; clone size: few; V gene: TRBV5-1; J gene: TRBJ2-3
CDR3 protein: CSARVQPGANVLTF; CDR3 DNA: TGCAGTGCTAGAGTGCAGCCTGGGGCCAACGTCCTGACTTTC; D gene: .; clone size: few; V gene: TRBV20-1; J gene: TRBJ2-6
CDR3 protein: CASSVDTGVYNEQFF; CDR3 DNA: TGTGCCAGCAGCGTAGATACAGGGGTCTACAATGAGCAGTTCTTC; D gene: TRBD1; clone size: once; V gene: TRBV9; J gene: TRBJ2-1
CDR3 protein: CASSPRTKLRGNEQFF; CDR3 DNA: TGTGCCAGCAGCCCCCGGACTAAACTCAGAGGCAATGAGCAGTTCTTC; D gene: .; clone size: few; V gene: TRBV7-9; J gene: TRBJ2-1
CDR3 protein: CSPGNTIYF; CDR3 DNA: TGCAGTCCTGGAAACACCATATATTTT; D gene: .; clone size: .; V gene: TRBV20-1; J gene: TRBJ1-3
CDR3 protein: CASSPSSGGWNEQFF; CDR3 DNA: TGTGCCAGCAGCCCCTCTAGCGGGGGTTGGAATGAGCAGTTCTTC; D gene: TRBD2; clone size: few; V gene: TRBV11-2; J gene: TRBJ2-1
CDR3 protein: CSAVGGTAGNTIYF; CDR3 DNA: TGCAGTGCTGTAGGAGGCACCGCTGGAAACACCATATATTTT; D gene: .; clone size: few; V gene: TRBV20-1; J gene: TRBJ1-3
CDR3 protein: CASSSDPTGTQYF; CDR3 DNA: TGCGCCAGCAGCTCTGATCCCACAGGTACGCAGTATTTT; D gene: .; clone size: once; V gene: TRBV5-1; J gene: TRBJ2-3
CDR3 protein: CASSEIGGGEQYF; CDR3 DNA: TGTGCCAGCAGTGAAATTGGTGGTGGCGAGCAGTACTTC; D gene: .; clone size: .; V gene: TRBV2; J gene: TRBJ2-7